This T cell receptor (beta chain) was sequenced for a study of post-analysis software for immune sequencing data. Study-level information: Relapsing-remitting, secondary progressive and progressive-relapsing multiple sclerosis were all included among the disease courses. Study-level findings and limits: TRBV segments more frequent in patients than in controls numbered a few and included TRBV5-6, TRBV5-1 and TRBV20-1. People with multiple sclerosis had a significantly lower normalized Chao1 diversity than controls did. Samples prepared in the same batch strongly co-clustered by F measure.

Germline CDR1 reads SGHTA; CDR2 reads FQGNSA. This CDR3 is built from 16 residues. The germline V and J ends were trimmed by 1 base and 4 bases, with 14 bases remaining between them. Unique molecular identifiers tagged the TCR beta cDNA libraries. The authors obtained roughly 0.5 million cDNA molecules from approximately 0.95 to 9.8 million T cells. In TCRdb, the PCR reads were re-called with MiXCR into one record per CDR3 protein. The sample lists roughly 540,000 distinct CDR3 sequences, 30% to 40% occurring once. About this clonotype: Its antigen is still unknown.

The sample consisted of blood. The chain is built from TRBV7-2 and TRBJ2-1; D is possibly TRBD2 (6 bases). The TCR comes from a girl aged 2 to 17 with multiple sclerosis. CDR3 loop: CASSLVGRQLYNEQFF. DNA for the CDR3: TGTGCCAGCAGCTTAGTTGGGAGGCAATTATACAATGAGCAGTTCTTC.